Below, one T cell receptor beta chain is given with its context. This entry is derived from a study of cytomegalovirus exposure and HLA in healthy donors. Use of 60 Vbeta and 13 Jbeta primers characterized the PCR. TCRdb keeps only in-frame clones here, not all; method: immunoSEQ multiplex PCR. This table holds about 160,000 clones, about 81% found once. This CDR3 spans 12 amino acids. Germline V lookup: CDR1 SQVTM, CDR2 ANQGSEA. V was pared by 0 bases and J by 10 bases, with 12 bases between. The TCR originated in a woman aged 45-65 years in good health and CMV-seropositive. The chain is built from TRBV29-1 and TRBJ1-1, with D hard to call. The sample taken for sequencing was PBMCs. The CDR3 here is CSVEERDEGAFF. In DNA, the CDR3 is TGCAGCGTTGAAGAAAGAGACGAGGGAGCTTTCTTT.